The clone carrying this T cell receptor (beta chain) has a count of ten or more. This sample is drawn from a study of T-cell reconstitution after alpha-beta-depleted transplantation in children. With V trimmed by 4 bases and J by 8 bases, 0 bases remained unmatched. This CDR3 has 12 amino acids. Unique molecular identifiers were used to barcode this TCRbeta library. TCRdb reprocessed the PCR reads with MiXCR, giving one entry per CDR3 protein. The sample lists fewer than 750,000 distinct CDR3 sequences, about 23% seen once, with around an eighth in the top ten. The sequence was collected from a boy in the first two years of life who had a stem cell transplant for acute myeloid leukemia, so the T cells may come from the graft donor. This specimen was PBMCs, mostly from graft donor cells, taken 360 days after TCRalphabeta/CD19-depleted stem cell transplant. This rearrangement joins TRBV12-3 or TRBV12-4 to TRBJ2-4; 9 bases are a match to TRBD1. The CDR3 reads CASSWDRDIQYF. Here the CDR3 DNA reads TGTGCCAGCAGTTGGGACAGGGACATTCAGTACTTC.